This TCR beta chain was retrieved from a study of Ad26.COV2.S vaccination and SARS-CoV-2 variants. Across the study: Intramuscular Ad26.COV2.S doses were given once or twice, 56 days apart.

Whole-study findings and limits: Post-vaccination spike-specific CD8+ and CD4+ T cell responses reportedly had substantial breadth. Spike-specific TCR breadth was greater in vaccine than placebo recipients.

The protocol was immunoSEQ multiplex PCR, while the TCRdb copy is restricted to in-frame clones and leaves out a portion. This repertoire shows around 380,000 clones, around 85% found once; its top ten account for 3% to 4.5%. Germline assignment: CDR1 SGDLS and CDR2 YYNGEE. The CDR3 extends over 16 amino acids. Trimming removed 1 base from V and 6 bases from J, with 14 bases in between. Treatment denoted: roughly 18 received Ad26.COV2.S at low or high dose, single or two shots; roughly five received placebo; per-sample allocation not given. The investigators took samples on day 63 after the first vaccine or placebo injection. About this clone: The antigen remains unidentified.

The rearrangement uses TRBV9 and TRBJ1-6; D is uncertain. The sample here was peripheral blood, taken in a trial of Ad26.COV2.S vaccine versus placebo. The source is a person between 18 and 65 years old who received the Ad26.COV2.S COVID-19 vaccine or a placebo. Here the CDR3 DNA reads TGTGCCAGCAGCGTATCCCCTCGGGAGAGTAATTCACCCCTCCACTTT. Residues: CASSVSPRESNSPLHF. The full variable domain, with the rest looked up from reference TRBV9 and TRBJ1-6, is DSGVTQTPKHLITATGQRVTLRCSPRSGDLSVYWYQQSLDQGLQFLIQYYNGEERAKGNILERFSAQQFPDLHSELNLSSLELGDSALYFCASSVSPRESNSPLHFGNGTRLTVT.